One and the same sample provided the 10 T cell receptor beta chains below, sequenced in a study of sequential checkpoint blockade in melanoma. Measured with immunoSEQ multiplex PCR; TCRdb has only the in-frame clones, and not every one. Of under 20,000 clones listed, around four fifths were seen once; the top ten hold 36%. The treatment denotes: randomized to nivolumab then ipilimumab (arm A) or the reverse (arm B). The sample was CD8+ T cells sorted from blood (inferred from file names), taken from a patient given nivolumab and ipilimumab in sequence. These receptors all come from a human donor with melanoma.

V gene TRBV29-1 combines with J gene TRBJ1-1; no clear D gene. The CDR3 sequence is 12 residues long. Germline-derived CDR1 and CDR2 are SQVTM and ANQGSEA. V shed 7 bases and J shed 2 bases, with 11 bases lying between them. The CDR3 reads CSASRLNTEAFF. Here the CDR3 DNA reads TGCAGCGCAAGCAGGCTTAACACTGAAGCTTTCTTT.

This chain joins TRBV5-6 and TRBJ1-4; D is undetermined. Germline V CDR1 and CDR2: SGHDT, YYEEEE. The CDR3 covers 15 residues. The ends were cut back, 1 base at V and 0 bases at J, with 7 bases in the middle. The CDR3 DNA reads as TGTGCCAGCAGCTTGTTAACGGCAACTAATGAAAAACTGTTTTTT. As protein: CASSLLTATNEKLFF.

The sample holds a few counts of this clone. V usage is TRBV7-7 and J usage is TRBJ1-6; D uncertain. This CDR3 contains 20 residues. Germline loops: CDR1 SSHAT, CDR2 FNYEAQ (reference sequence). V gave up 2 bases and J gave up 0 bases, with 20 bases separating them. The CDR3 region is CASSLRPIYQESSYNSPLHF. In DNA form, the CDR3 reads TGTGCCAGCAGCTTAAGGCCGATTTACCAGGAAAGCTCCTATAATTCACCCCTCCACTTT. Using reference TRBV7-7 and TRBJ1-6 for the parts outside the CDR3, the full variable domain is GAGVSQSPRYKVTKRGQDVTLRCDPISSHATLYWYQQALGQGPEFLTYFNYEAQPDKSGLPSDRFSAERPEGSISTLTIQRTEQRDSAMYRCASSLRPIYQESSYNSPLHFGNGTRLTVT.

The chain combines TRBV10-3 with TRBJ2-1, with D possibly TRBD2 on 5 matching bases. The CDR3 runs to 14 residues. Per germline, CDR1 ENHRY and CDR2 SYGVKD. The ends were cut back, 0 bases at V and 5 bases at J, with 8 bases in the middle. The DNA for the CDR3 is TGTGCCATCAGTGAGTCCACTAGGAACAATGAGCAGTTCTTC. Its translation: CAISESTRNNEQFF.

This chain uses TRBV10-2 with TRBJ2-5, with 10 bases that match TRBD2. Per the germline V gene, CDR1 is WSHSY and CDR2 is SAAADI. The CDR3 covers 14 residues. V lost 7 bases, J lost 5 bases, and 7 bases stayed unmatched. CDR3 bases: TGCGCCAGCACAAAGCGGGGGGGCCTTGAGACCCAGTACTTC. Encoded protein: CASTKRGGLETQYF.

The genes are TRBV7-8 and TRBJ1-5; D gene uncertain. The V gene lost 1 base and the J gene lost 0 bases, with 10 bases spanning the gap. This CDR3 comprises 16 residues. CDR1 is SGHVS, CDR2 FQNEAQ, per germline. Here the CDR3 reads CASSLEADYSNQPQHF. The CDR3 DNA reads as TGTGCCAGCAGCTTAGAGGCAGACTATAGCAATCAGCCCCAGCATTTT.

The V gene is TRBV7-9, the J gene TRBJ2-2; tentatively, D is TRBD2 (6 bases). CDR3 length: 15 amino acids. The germline CDR1 and CDR2 sequences are SEHNR and FQNEAQ (reference sequence). Trimming pared 5 bases from V and 7 bases from J, leaving 17 bases between. CDR3 sequence reads: CASSRGKGSGGELFF. CDR3 DNA sequence: TGTGCCAGCAGCCGGGGGAAGGGATCGGGCGGGGAGCTGTTTTTT. Variable domain in full (rest from reference TRBV7-9 and TRBJ2-2): DTGVSQNPRHKITKRGQNVTFRCDPISEHNRLYWYRQTLGQGPEFLTYFQNEAQLEKSRLLSDRFSAERPKGSFSTLEIQRTEQGDSAMYLCASSRGKGSGGELFFGEGSRLTVL.

The chain uses TRBV5-6 and TRBJ2-3; the D gene is possibly TRBD1 (5 bases). Germline values: CDR1 SGHDT, CDR2 YYEEEE. This CDR3 is built from 14 residues. Trimming left V 2 bases short and J 6 bases short, with 13 bases between. The DNA for the CDR3 is TGTGCCAGCAGCTTACCCAGGGCGTCGGATACGCAGTATTTT. Its translation is CASSLPRASDTQYF.

This sequence joins TRBV6-1 and TRBJ2-4; 7 bases map to TRBD2. V was pared by 6 bases and J by 1 base, with 6 bases of the junction left unmatched. CDR1 is MNHNS, CDR2 SASEGT, per germline. This CDR3 spans 15 amino acids. The CDR3 here is CASRGSGVAKNIQYF. The DNA of the CDR3 is TGTGCCAGCAGAGGGAGCGGGGTTGCCAAAAACATTCAGTACTTC.

CDR3 in DNA: TGTGCCAGCAGCTTAGGACTAGCGGGAGGCCCCTCCTACGAGCAGTACTTC. This gives the protein CASSLGLAGGPSYEQYF. The gene calls are TRBV13 and TRBJ2-7, with 12 nucleotides matching TRBD2. The junction had 3 bases not matched to a gene; V was cut back by 0 bases and J by 0 bases. Germline V lookup: CDR1 PRHDT, CDR2 FYEKMQ (reference sequence). The CDR3 consists of 17 residues.